The entry below gives a single TCR beta chain sequence along with its context. Antigen: not known. The sample belongs to a study of T cells after yellow fever vaccination. About the research overall: Preparing low-cell-number fractions relied on SMART-Seq v4 Ultra Low Input.

One entry per CDR3 protein results from TCRdb running MiXCR on the 5' RACE reads. This table holds approximately 260,000 distinct CDR3 sequences, about 5.2% found once. Study results and caveats: Any FACS-sorted repertoire could hold abundant clonotypes that contaminate it from the bulk population. Across the CD4 and CD8 compartments, a small share of clonotypes was present in both.

The CDR3 contains 15 residues. Germline V gene lookup returns CDR1 DFQATT and CDR2 SNEGSKA (reference sequence). Germline trimming cut 2 bases from V and 7 bases from J; bases unmatched to any gene: 8. The V and J genes are TRBV20-1 and TRBJ1-4, with TRBD1 matching 9 bases. The TCR sequence derives from a man between 18 and 29 years old who received the YFV17D yellow fever vaccine. Sequencing was performed on CD4+ T cells sorted from PBMCs, taken on the day of the yellow fever booster vaccination. The CDR3 loop reads CSARPTGTGSEKLFF. CDR3 nucleotide sequence: TGCAGTGCTAGACCTACCGGGACAGGGAGTGAAAAACTGTTTTTT.